The next 9 T cell receptor beta chains were all read from a single sample in a study of metastatic and nonmetastatic thyroid tumors. No treatment had been given to any patient before thyroid surgery. TCRdb re-analyzed the PCR reads through MiXCR. The table shows 43,000 or so clones, with about 4.3% occurring only once. The sequenced sample was blood. These receptors originate from a female donor with papillary thyroid cancer or a benign thyroid nodule (not recorded which). Some clones in this sample may be carry-over from other donors' samples.

This clone was recorded many times. The rearrangement links TRBV3-1 to TRBJ2-3, with D unclear. Germline-derived CDR1 and CDR2 are LGHDT and YNNKEL (reference sequence). The CDR3 spans 12 residues. The V end was cut by 1 base, the J end by 6 bases, with 5 bases between. As DNA, the CDR3 is TGTGCCAGCAGCCAAGTCGGGGATACGCAGTATTTT. Its protein is CASSQVGDTQYF.

This clone appeared many times. The V and J genes are TRBV7-9 and TRBJ2-3, with no clear D. Trimming took 3 bases from V and 2 from J, leaving 24 bases between them. This CDR3 spans 19 amino acids. Germline values: CDR1 SEHNR, CDR2 FQNEAQ (reference sequence). The CDR3 loop reads CASSFRRLNLRDPTDTQYF. In nucleotides, the CDR3 is TGTGCCAGCAGCTTCCGACGTCTGAATTTAAGGGATCCCACAGATACGCAGTATTTT.

Ten or more counts support this clone. V gene TRBV20-1 combines with J gene TRBJ2-1; 12 positions agree with TRBD2. Germline CDR1 is DFQATT and CDR2 is SNEGSKA (reference sequence). The CDR3 sequence is 15 residues long. V shed 2 bases, J shed 9 bases, and the junction held 8 bases outside the gene matches. The CDR3 region has the DNA TGCAGTGCTAGACCGTCGGGACTAGCGGGTACTGAGCAGTTCTTC. Translation gives CSARPSGLAGTEQFF.

This clone was detected only a few times. The chain recombines TRBV11-2 with TRBJ1-6, with 7 bases that match TRBD1. The germline V gene encodes CDR1 SGHAT and CDR2 FQNNGV. J gave up 10 bases and V 5 bases, and 8 bases lay outside the gene matches. This CDR3 region has 14 residues. CDR3 protein: CASSPDRLYSPLHF. CDR3 nucleotide sequence: TGTGCCAGCAGCCCGGACAGGTTATACTCACCCCTCCACTTT.

This clone has ten or more counts. The rearrangement links TRBV2 to TRBJ2-3; 8 bases map to TRBD2. CDR1 is SNHLY and CDR2 is FYNNEI in the germline V gene. This CDR3 spans 15 amino acids. V lost 6 bases to trimming and J lost 7 bases; unmatched junction nucleotides: 12. The DNA for the CDR3 is TGTGCCAGCAGCGCGGGAAGCGGGAGTTGGAATACGCAGTATTTT. Translation: CASSAGSGSWNTQYF.

There are many counts of this clone. The chain links TRBV5-6 to TRBJ1-5, with D maybe TRBD1 (5 bases). The CDR3 totals 15 residues. CDR1 SGHDT and CDR2 YYEEEE come from the germline V gene. V gave up 3 bases and J gave up 7 bases, with 17 bases separating them. The CDR3: CASSSGGGGGQPQHF. The CDR3 nucleotides are TGTGCCAGCAGCTCGGGCGGGGGAGGAGGACAGCCCCAGCATTTT.

The J gene is TRBJ1-1, the V gene TRBV6-2 or TRBV6-3; D call uncertain. The CDR3 extends over 16 amino acids. Trimming stripped 3 bases from V and 7 bases from J, with 21 bases between. In germline, CDR1 is MNHEY, CDR2 SVGEGT. CDR3 sequence reads: CASSYNPAGNTDEAFF. CDR3 sequence (DNA): TGTGCCAGCAGTTATAACCCAGCGGGGAACACTGATGAAGCTTTCTTT.

V gene TRBV15 combines with J gene TRBJ2-3; 9 bases match TRBD2. Germline CDR1 LNHNV, CDR2 YYDKDF (reference sequence). With 3 bases clipped from V and 3 bases from J, the junction kept 7 bases outside the gene matches. There are 16 residues in the CDR3. The CDR3 DNA reads TGTGCCACCAGCAGTCGCGCGGGGGGGCCAACAGATACGCAGTATTTT. Residues: CATSSRAGGPTDTQYF.

This clone appeared many times. The V gene is TRBV9, the J gene TRBJ1-4; D perhaps matches TRBD1 (6 bases). Germline V gene lookup returns CDR1 SGDLS and CDR2 YYNGEE. The CDR3 sequence is 16 residues long. The V gene lost 4 bases and the J gene lost 1 base, with 14 bases spanning the gap. CDR3 residues: CASSSATGLTNEKLFF. The CDR3 nucleotides are TGTGCCAGCAGCTCAGCGACAGGACTAACTAATGAAAAACTGTTTTTT.